Here is one T cell receptor (beta chain) with its context. The target antigen is unknown. The data belong to a study of T-cell memory formation after mild COVID-19. Findings of the study overall: Later expanders leaned toward CD4+, whereas clones contracting from day 15 to 85 were balanced CD4/CD8. For second-wave clones that peaked at day 37, SARS-CoV-2 specificity went unverified. Prior to infection, memory already included some responding clones, suggesting cross-reactive memory joined.

The authors produced TCR alpha and TCR beta cDNA libraries with sample barcodes and UMIs by 5'RACE using constant-segment primers. From the 5' RACE reads, TCRdb called clonotypes with MiXCR, one entry per CDR3 protein. The sample records under 200,000 distinct CDR3 sequences, 9.5% to 13% being singletons. The CDR3 loop spans 13 amino acids. CDR1 SGHVS and CDR2 FQNEAQ come from the germline V gene. Trimming removed 5 bases from V and 5 bases from J, with 13 bases in between. The rearrangement uses TRBV7-8 and TRBJ2-7, with TRBD1 as a possible D gene (6 bases). The source material was PBMCs or a T cell subset sorted from them (not recorded which). The receptor was isolated from a young man who had mild COVID-19 (a few samples of this study predate the infection). Cell type and time point are not known. CDR3 coding DNA: TGTGCCAGCAGCGTTACAGGGTTAGACGAGCAGTACTTC. Protein product: CASSVTGLDEQYF.